This TCR beta chain was documented in a study of blood T cell repertoires in COVID-19. Study details: The cDNA or gDNA used as material had been derived from T cells, B-cell-depleted T cells, or PBMCs.

Trimming cost V 2 bases and J 2 bases; bases outside gene matches: 9. The V gene's germline CDR1 is SGHTA and CDR2 FQGNSA. The CDR3 consists of 16 residues. Methods used by the authors: Cell counts per sample came from amplifying reference gene primers. The method was immunoSEQ multiplex PCR; TCRdb's version includes in-frame clones alone and lacks a portion of them. V, J and clone size are those of that table, while D and trimming were read from the DNA. The sample carries under 300,000 clones, roughly 90% recorded once. Everyone who took part was 18 to 89 years old, and they came from 24 US areas. Resolution of symptoms, clearance, or two negative PCRs was present in recovered Cohort 3 donors.

Sequenced: PBMCs or T cells enriched from blood (not recorded which). The origin of this receptor is a woman aged 40 to 49 who had recovered from COVID-19. The V and J genes are TRBV7-2 and TRBJ2-7, with 7 bases matching TRBD1. The CDR3 loop is CASSLRHGQGAYEQYF. CDR3 DNA: TGTGCCAGCAGCTTAAGACACGGTCAGGGGGCCTACGAGCAGTACTTC.